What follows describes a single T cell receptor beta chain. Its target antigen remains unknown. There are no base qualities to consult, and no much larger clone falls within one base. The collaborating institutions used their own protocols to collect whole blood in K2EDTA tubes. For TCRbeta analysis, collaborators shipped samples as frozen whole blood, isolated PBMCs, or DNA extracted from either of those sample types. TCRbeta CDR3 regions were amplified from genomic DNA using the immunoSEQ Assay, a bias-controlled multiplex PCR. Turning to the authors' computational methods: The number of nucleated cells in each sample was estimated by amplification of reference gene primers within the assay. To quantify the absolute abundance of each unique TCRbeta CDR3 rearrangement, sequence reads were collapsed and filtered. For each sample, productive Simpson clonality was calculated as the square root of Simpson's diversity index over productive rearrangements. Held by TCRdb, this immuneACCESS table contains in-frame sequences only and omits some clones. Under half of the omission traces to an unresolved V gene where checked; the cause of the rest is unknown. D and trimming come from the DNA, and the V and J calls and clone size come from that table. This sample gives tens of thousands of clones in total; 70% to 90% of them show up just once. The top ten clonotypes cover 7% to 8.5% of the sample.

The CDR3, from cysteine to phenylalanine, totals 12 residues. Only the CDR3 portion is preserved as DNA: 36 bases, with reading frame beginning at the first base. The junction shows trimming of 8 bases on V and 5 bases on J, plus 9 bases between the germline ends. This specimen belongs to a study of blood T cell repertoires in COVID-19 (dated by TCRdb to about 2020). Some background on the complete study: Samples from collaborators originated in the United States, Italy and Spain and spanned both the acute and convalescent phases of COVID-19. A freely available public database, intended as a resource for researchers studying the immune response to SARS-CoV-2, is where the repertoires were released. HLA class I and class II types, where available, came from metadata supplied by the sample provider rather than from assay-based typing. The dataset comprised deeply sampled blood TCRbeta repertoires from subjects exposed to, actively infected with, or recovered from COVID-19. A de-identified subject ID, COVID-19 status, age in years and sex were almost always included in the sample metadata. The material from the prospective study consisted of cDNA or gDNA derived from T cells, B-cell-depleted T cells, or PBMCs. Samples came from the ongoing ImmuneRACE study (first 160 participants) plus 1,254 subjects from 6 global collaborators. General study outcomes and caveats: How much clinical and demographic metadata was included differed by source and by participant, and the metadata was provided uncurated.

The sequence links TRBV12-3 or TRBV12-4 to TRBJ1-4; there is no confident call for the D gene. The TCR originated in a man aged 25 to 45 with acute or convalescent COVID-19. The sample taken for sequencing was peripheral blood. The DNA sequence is TGTGCCAGCCACTCCCGAAATGAAAAACTGTTTTTT. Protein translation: CASHSRNEKLFF.